The entry below describes one TCR beta chain. Its antigen is not known. This entry is derived from a study of T cell responses to AZD1222 COVID-19 vaccine. Study results and caveats: At 160-218 and 743-854, vaccine-associated CD4 TCRs were dominant, and they spanned spike. There were repertoire samples only from the period after the peak T cell response. Rises in breadth and depth of Spike-specific TCRs came after two AZD1222 doses. The study identified only 6 or 7 AZD1222 recipients as seropositive at baseline.

TCRdb's copy holds only in-frame clones and misses some; the assay was immunoSEQ multiplex PCR. The repertoire holds about 120,000 clones, with 86% as singletons. The CDR3 has 15 residues. Germline CDR1 and CDR2: MNHEY and SVGAGI. The ends were cut back, 5 bases at V and 5 bases at J, with 15 bases in the middle. The sequence was collected from an adult in good health. The source material was peripheral blood, sampled on day 0 of AZD1222 vaccination. The chain joins TRBV6-5 to TRBJ1-4; D may be TRBD1 (6 bases). CDR3 bases: TGTGCCAGCAGTCGTACACAGGGCGCAAATGAAAAACTGTTTTTT. Translating gives CASSRTQGANEKLFF.